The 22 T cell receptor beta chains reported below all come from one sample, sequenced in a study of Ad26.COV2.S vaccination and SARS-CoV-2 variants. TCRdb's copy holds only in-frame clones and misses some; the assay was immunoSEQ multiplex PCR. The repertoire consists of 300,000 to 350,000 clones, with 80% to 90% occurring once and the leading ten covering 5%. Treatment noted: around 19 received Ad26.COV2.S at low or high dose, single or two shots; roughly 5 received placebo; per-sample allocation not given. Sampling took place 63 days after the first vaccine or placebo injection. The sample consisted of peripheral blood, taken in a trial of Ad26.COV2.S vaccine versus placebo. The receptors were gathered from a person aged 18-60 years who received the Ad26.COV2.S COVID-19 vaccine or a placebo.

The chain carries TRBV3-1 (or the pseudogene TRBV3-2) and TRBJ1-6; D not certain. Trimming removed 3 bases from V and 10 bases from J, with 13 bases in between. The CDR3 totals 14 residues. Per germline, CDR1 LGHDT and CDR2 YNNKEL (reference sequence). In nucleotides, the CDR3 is TGTGCCAGCAGCCATCTCTCTGGCAACTCACCCCTCCACTTT. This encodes CASSHLSGNSPLHF.

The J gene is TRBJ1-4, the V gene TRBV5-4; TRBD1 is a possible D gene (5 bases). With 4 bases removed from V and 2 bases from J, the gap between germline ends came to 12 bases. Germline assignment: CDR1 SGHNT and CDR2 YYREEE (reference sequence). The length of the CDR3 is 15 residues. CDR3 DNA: TGTGCCAGCAGCCCGCAGGGCGGCACTAATGAAAAACTGTTTTTT. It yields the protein CASSPQGGTNEKLFF.

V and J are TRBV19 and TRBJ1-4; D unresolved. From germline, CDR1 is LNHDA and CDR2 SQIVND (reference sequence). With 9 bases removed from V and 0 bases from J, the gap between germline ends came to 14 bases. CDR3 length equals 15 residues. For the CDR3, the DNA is TGTGCCAGCCGCCGTTGGGAGACAACTAATGAAAAACTGTTTTTT. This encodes CASRRWETTNEKLFF.

As DNA, the CDR3 is TGTGCCACCAGCAAAGGGACAGGGCTATTTTCTGATACGCAGTATTTT. Translating gives CATSKGTGLFSDTQYF. The chain employs TRBV15 and TRBJ2-3; 9 bases match TRBD1. V lost 4 bases to trimming and J lost 6 bases; unmatched junction nucleotides: 11. The germline V gene encodes CDR1 LNHNV and CDR2 YYDKDF (reference sequence). The CDR3 totals 16 residues.

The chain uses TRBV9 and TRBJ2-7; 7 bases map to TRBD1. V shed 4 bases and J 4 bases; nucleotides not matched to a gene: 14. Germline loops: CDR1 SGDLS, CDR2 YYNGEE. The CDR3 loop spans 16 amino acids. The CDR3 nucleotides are TGTGCCAGCAGCCCACACCAGCGACAGGGTACGTACGAGCAGTACTTC. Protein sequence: CASSPHQRQGTYEQYF. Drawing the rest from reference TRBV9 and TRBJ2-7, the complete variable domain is DSGVTQTPKHLITATGQRVTLRCSPRSGDLSVYWYQQSLDQGLQFLIQYYNGEERAKGNILERFSAQQFPDLHSELNLSSLELGDSALYFCASSPHQRQGTYEQYFGPGTRLTVT.

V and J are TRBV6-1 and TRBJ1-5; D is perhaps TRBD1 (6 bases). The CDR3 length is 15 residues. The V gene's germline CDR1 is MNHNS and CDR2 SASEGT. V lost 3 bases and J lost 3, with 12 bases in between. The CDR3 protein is CASSDHRVNNQPQHF. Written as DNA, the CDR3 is TGTGCCAGCAGTGACCACAGGGTTAACAATCAGCCCCAGCATTTT.

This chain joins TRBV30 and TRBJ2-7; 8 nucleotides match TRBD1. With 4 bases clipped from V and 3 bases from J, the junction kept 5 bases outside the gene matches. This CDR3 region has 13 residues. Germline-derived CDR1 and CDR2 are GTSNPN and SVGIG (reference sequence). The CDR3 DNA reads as TGTGCCTGGACCCCGGACAGGGACTACGAGCAGTACTTC. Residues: CAWTPDRDYEQYF.

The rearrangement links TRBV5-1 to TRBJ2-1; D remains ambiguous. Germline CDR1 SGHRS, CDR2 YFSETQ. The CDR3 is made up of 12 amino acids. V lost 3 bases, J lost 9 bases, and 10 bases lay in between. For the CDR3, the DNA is TGCGCCAGCAGCTCTGGACGTGGTGAGCAGTTCTTC. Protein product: CASSSGRGEQFF.

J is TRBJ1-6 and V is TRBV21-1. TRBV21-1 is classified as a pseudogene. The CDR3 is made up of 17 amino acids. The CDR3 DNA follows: TGTGCCAGCAGCTCCACCGGGGGGGGGTGGTGGCATTCACCCCTCCACTTT. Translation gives CASSSTGGGWWHSPLHF.

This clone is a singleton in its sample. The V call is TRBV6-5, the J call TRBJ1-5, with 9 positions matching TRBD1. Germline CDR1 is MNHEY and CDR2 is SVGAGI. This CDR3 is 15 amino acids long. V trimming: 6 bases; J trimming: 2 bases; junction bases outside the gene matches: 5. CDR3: CASSRTGGGNQPQHF. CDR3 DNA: TGTGCCAGCAGCCGCACAGGGGGCGGCAATCAGCCCCAGCATTTT.

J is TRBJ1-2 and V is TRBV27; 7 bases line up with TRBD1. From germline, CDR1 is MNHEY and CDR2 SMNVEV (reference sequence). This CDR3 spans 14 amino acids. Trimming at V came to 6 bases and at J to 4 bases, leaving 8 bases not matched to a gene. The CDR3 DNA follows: TGTGCCAGCAGCCCACAGGGGATATTCTATGGCTACACCTTC. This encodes CASSPQGIFYGYTF.

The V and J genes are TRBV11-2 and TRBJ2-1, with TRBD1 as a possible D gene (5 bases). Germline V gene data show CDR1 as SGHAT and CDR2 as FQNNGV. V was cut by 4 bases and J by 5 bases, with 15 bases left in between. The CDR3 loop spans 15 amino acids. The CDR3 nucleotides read TGTGCCAGCAGCTCCCTGCCCGACAGAGACAATGAGCAGTTCTTC. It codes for CASSSLPDRDNEQFF.

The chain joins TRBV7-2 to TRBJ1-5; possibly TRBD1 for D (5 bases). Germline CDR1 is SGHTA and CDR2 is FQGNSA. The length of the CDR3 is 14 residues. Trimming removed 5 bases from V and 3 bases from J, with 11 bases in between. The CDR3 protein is CASSQGRVNQPQHF. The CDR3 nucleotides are TGTGCCAGCAGCCAGGGACGGGTCAATCAGCCCCAGCATTTT.

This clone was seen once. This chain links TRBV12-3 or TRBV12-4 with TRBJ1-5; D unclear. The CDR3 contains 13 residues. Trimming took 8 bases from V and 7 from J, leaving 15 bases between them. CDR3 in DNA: TGTGCCAGCCGAGCAGACCAAGGCCAGCCCCAGCATTTT. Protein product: CASRADQGQPQHF.

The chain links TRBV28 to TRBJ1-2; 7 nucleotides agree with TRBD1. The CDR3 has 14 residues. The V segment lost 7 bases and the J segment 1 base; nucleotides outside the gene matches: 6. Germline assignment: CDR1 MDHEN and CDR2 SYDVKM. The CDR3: CASTDRADNYGYTF. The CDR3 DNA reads TGTGCCAGCACAGACAGGGCTGATAACTATGGCTACACCTTC.

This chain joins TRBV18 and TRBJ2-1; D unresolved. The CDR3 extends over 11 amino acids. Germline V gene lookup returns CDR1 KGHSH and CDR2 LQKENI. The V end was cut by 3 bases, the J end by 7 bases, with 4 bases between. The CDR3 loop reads CASSPGNEQFF. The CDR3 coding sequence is TGTGCCAGCTCACCGGGGAATGAGCAGTTCTTC.

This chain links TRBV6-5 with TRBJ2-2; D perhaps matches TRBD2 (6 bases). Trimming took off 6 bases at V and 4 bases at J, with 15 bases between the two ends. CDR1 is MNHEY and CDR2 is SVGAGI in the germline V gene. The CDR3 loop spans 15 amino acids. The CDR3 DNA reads TGTGCCAGCAGATCCGCTAGCGCCAGCACCGGGGAGCTGTTTTTT. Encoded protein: CASRSASASTGELFF.

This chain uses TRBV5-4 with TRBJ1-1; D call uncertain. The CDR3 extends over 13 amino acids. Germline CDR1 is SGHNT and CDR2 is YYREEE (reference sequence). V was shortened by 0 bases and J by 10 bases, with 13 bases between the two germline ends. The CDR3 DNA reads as TGTGCCAGCAGCTTGGAGGCAGGAGACGGAGCTTTCTTT. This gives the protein CASSLEAGDGAFF.

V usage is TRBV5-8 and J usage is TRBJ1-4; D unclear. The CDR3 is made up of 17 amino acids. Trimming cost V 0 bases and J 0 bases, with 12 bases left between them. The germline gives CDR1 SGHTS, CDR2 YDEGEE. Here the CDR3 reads CASSLVDLRTTNEKLFF. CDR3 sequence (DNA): TGTGCCAGCAGCTTGGTTGACCTAAGGACAACTAATGAAAAACTGTTTTTT.

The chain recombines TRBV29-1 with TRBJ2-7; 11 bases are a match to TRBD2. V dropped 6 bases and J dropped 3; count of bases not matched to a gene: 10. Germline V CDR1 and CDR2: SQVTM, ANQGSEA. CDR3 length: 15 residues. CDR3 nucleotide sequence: TGCAGCGTGGGGGGACTAGCGGAACTCAACTACGAGCAGTACTTC. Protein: CSVGGLAELNYEQYF.

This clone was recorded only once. CDR3 residues: CASSSTGEDTEAFF. CDR3 nucleotides: TGTGCCAGCAGCTCGACAGGGGAGGACACTGAAGCTTTCTTT. J is TRBJ1-1 and V is TRBV5-6, with TRBD1 identical over 8 bases. V lost 3 bases to trimming and J lost 3 bases; unmatched junction nucleotides: 4. CDR1 is SGHDT, CDR2 YYEEEE, per germline. The CDR3 runs to 14 residues.

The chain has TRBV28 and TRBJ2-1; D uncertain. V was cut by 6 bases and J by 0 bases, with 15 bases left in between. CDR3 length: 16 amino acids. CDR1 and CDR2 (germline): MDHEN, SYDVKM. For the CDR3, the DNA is TGTGCCAGCAGCCGACCCCACCCGAGCTCCTACAATGAGCAGTTCTTC. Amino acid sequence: CASSRPHPSSYNEQFF.